This is a list of T cell receptor beta chains from one sample in a study of T cells in tuberculosis. TCRdb's copy holds only in-frame clones and misses some; the assay was immunoSEQ multiplex PCR. The sample has fewer than 40,000 clones; around 88% are singletons. The specimen comprised PBMCs, sampled at tuberculosis diagnosis. All receptors derive from an adult with tuberculosis. Both conserved end residues are part of each CDR3. The D gene is left open where the match is weak. Some rows have no size entry. The others give once, few or many, or a class for an expanded clone.

j_call: TRBJ2-3
v_call: TRBV9
cdr3_length: 15
d_call: -
clone_size: -
cdr3_aa: CASSEWDLSTDTQYF
cdr3_nt: TGTGCCAGCAGCGAATGGGACTTATCCACAGATACGCAGTATTTT

j_call: TRBJ2-2
v_call: TRBV27
cdr3_length: 18
d_call: TRBD2
clone_size: -
cdr3_aa: CASSLRGSGGYNTGELFF
cdr3_nt: TGTGCCAGCAGTCTCCGAGGTAGCGGGGGTTACAACACCGGGGAGCTGTTTTTT

j_call: TRBJ2-3
v_call: TRBV2
cdr3_length: 15
d_call: -
clone_size: -
cdr3_aa: CASSQQGNGADTQYF
cdr3_nt: TGTGCCAGCAGCCAACAAGGCAACGGGGCAGATACGCAGTATTTT

j_call: TRBJ2-5
v_call: TRBV4-1
cdr3_length: 14
d_call: -
clone_size: -
cdr3_aa: CASSYQAEGETQYF
cdr3_nt: TGCGCCAGCAGCTACCAAGCGGAGGGGGAGACCCAGTACTTC

j_call: TRBJ2-3
v_call: TRBV10-3
cdr3_length: 15
d_call: -
clone_size: -
cdr3_aa: CAISELGHLRDTQYF
cdr3_nt: TGTGCCATCAGTGAGCTCGGTCATTTGAGAGATACGCAGTATTTT

j_call: TRBJ2-2
v_call: TRBV11-2
cdr3_length: 17
d_call: TRBD2
clone_size: -
cdr3_aa: CASSRFGGRAWSGELFF
cdr3_nt: TGTGCCAGCAGCCGCTTCGGCGGGAGGGCCTGGTCCGGGGAGCTGTTTTTT

j_call: TRBJ2-3
v_call: TRBV9
cdr3_length: 15
d_call: -
clone_size: -
cdr3_aa: CASSVDSSSTDTQYF
cdr3_nt: TGTGCCAGCAGCGTAGATAGTTCTAGCACAGATACGCAGTATTTT

j_call: TRBJ1-3
v_call: TRBV5-6
cdr3_length: 15
d_call: -
clone_size: -
cdr3_aa: CASSFGLTGGNTIYF
cdr3_nt: TGTGCCAGCAGCTTTGGGTTAACGGGAGGAAACACCATATATTTT

j_call: TRBJ2-1
v_call: TRBV10-3
cdr3_length: 16
d_call: -
clone_size: -
cdr3_aa: CAISESKGQRANEQFF
cdr3_nt: TGTGCCATCAGTGAGTCGAAGGGGCAAAGAGCCAATGAGCAGTTCTTC

j_call: TRBJ2-4
v_call: TRBV10-2
cdr3_length: 17
d_call: -
clone_size: -
cdr3_aa: CASSDRGVHGAKNIQYF
cdr3_nt: TGCGCCAGCAGTGATCGTGGAGTCCATGGGGCCAAAAACATTCAGTACTTC

j_call: TRBJ2-3
v_call: TRBV6-4
cdr3_length: 14
d_call: -
clone_size: -
cdr3_aa: CASSPGLDTDTQYF
cdr3_nt: TGTGCCAGCAGCCCGGGACTTGACACAGATACGCAGTATTTT

j_call: TRBJ1-5
v_call: TRBV6-1
cdr3_length: 15
d_call: -
clone_size: -
cdr3_aa: CASSEYEGLNQPQHF
cdr3_nt: TGTGCCAGCAGTGAATACGAAGGACTGAATCAGCCCCAGCATTTT

j_call: TRBJ1-3
v_call: TRBV6-5
cdr3_length: 14
d_call: TRBD1
clone_size: -
cdr3_aa: CASSWDREGNTIYF
cdr3_nt: TGTGCCAGCAGTTGGGACAGGGAGGGAAACACCATATATTTT

j_call: TRBJ1-5
v_call: TRBV19
cdr3_length: 14
d_call: TRBD1
clone_size: -
cdr3_aa: CASSTLDRGQPQHF
cdr3_nt: TGTGCCAGTAGTACCCTCGACAGGGGCCAGCCCCAGCATTTT

j_call: TRBJ1-4
v_call: TRBV5-4
cdr3_length: 14
d_call: TRBD1
clone_size: -
cdr3_aa: CASSRQGENEKLFF
cdr3_nt: TGTGCCAGCAGCCGACAGGGTGAGAATGAAAAACTGTTTTTT

j_call: TRBJ1-4
v_call: TRBV28
cdr3_length: 15
d_call: TRBD1
clone_size: -
cdr3_aa: CASRGLTGTNEKLFF
cdr3_nt: TGTGCCAGCCGGGGCCTGACAGGGACTAATGAAAAACTGTTTTTT

j_call: TRBJ2-1
v_call: TRBV11-2
cdr3_length: 17
d_call: -
clone_size: -
cdr3_aa: CASSLARGRRGDNEQFF
cdr3_nt: TGTGCCAGCAGCTTAGCAAGGGGACGGCGGGGAGACAATGAGCAGTTCTTC

j_call: TRBJ2-5
v_call: TRBV18
cdr3_length: 15
d_call: TRBD1
clone_size: once
cdr3_aa: CASSPSQGARETQYF
cdr3_nt: TGTGCCAGCTCACCGTCACAGGGGGCTCGGGAGACCCAGTACTTC

j_call: TRBJ2-7
v_call: TRBV28
cdr3_length: 18
d_call: -
clone_size: -
cdr3_aa: CASSYLLIRDKISYEQYF
cdr3_nt: TGTGCCAGCAGTTACCTTTTGATAAGGGACAAAATTTCCTACGAGCAGTACTTC

j_call: TRBJ1-5
v_call: TRBV19
cdr3_length: 17
d_call: -
clone_size: -
cdr3_aa: CASSFIGGPGPNQPQHF
cdr3_nt: TGTGCCAGTAGTTTTATCGGGGGGCCGGGACCCAATCAGCCCCAGCATTTT

j_call: TRBJ1-2
v_call: TRBV29-1
cdr3_length: 13
d_call: TRBD1
clone_size: -
cdr3_aa: CSVEGQGAFGYTF
cdr3_nt: TGCAGCGTTGAGGGACAGGGGGCTTTTGGCTACACCTTC

j_call: TRBJ1-1
v_call: TRBV5-1
cdr3_length: 14
d_call: TRBD1
clone_size: -
cdr3_aa: CASRLGQASGEAFF
cdr3_nt: TGCGCCAGCAGGCTGGGACAGGCCAGTGGGGAAGCTTTCTTT

j_call: TRBJ2-1
v_call: TRBV6-1
cdr3_length: 16
d_call: TRBD1
clone_size: -
cdr3_aa: CASSEADRGSYNEQFF
cdr3_nt: TGTGCCAGCAGTGAAGCCGACAGGGGATCGTACAATGAGCAGTTCTTC

j_call: TRBJ2-7
v_call: TRBV19
cdr3_length: 13
d_call: TRBD1
clone_size: -
cdr3_aa: CASKGTGGLEQYF
cdr3_nt: TGTGCCAGTAAGGGGACAGGGGGCCTCGAGCAGTACTTC

j_call: TRBJ2-5
v_call: TRBV30
cdr3_length: 14
d_call: TRBD2
clone_size: few
cdr3_aa: CAGGGGMMQETQYF
cdr3_nt: TGTGCCGGGGGCGGGGGGATGATGCAAGAGACCCAGTACTTC

j_call: TRBJ1-2
v_call: TRBV27
cdr3_length: 14
d_call: -
clone_size: -
cdr3_aa: CASALSGYNYGYTF
cdr3_nt: TGTGCCAGCGCCCTATCCGGGTACAACTATGGCTACACCTTC

j_call: TRBJ2-7
v_call: TRBV11-2
cdr3_length: 15
d_call: TRBD2
clone_size: few
cdr3_aa: CASSLVPAGEDEQYF
cdr3_nt: TGTGCCAGCAGCTTAGTCCCAGCGGGAGAGGACGAGCAGTACTTC

j_call: TRBJ2-3
v_call: TRBV6-6
cdr3_length: 15
d_call: -
clone_size: once
cdr3_aa: CASSGRTDSTDTQYF
cdr3_nt: TGTGCCAGCAGTGGCAGGACAGATAGCACAGATACGCAGTATTTT

j_call: TRBJ1-2
v_call: TRBV5-1
cdr3_length: 15
d_call: TRBD1
clone_size: -
cdr3_aa: CASSPGQGANYGYTF
cdr3_nt: TGCGCCAGCAGCCCCGGACAGGGGGCCAACTATGGCTACACCTTC

j_call: TRBJ1-3
v_call: TRBV6-5
cdr3_length: 15
d_call: -
clone_size: -
cdr3_aa: CASSYGGSPGNTIYF
cdr3_nt: TGTGCCAGCAGTTACGGGGGGAGTCCCGGAAACACCATATATTTT

j_call: TRBJ2-7
v_call: TRBV5-1
cdr3_length: 15
d_call: TRBD2
clone_size: -
cdr3_aa: CASSLEGLAIYEQYF
cdr3_nt: TGCGCCAGCAGCTTGGAGGGACTAGCTATATACGAGCAGTACTTC

j_call: TRBJ2-1
v_call: TRBV10-1
cdr3_length: 14
d_call: TRBD2
clone_size: -
cdr3_aa: CASSEGGSYNEQFF
cdr3_nt: TGCGCCAGCAGTGAGGGCGGGAGCTACAATGAGCAGTTCTTC

j_call: TRBJ2-1
v_call: TRBV28
cdr3_length: 14
d_call: -
clone_size: -
cdr3_aa: CASSFSQAHNEQFF
cdr3_nt: TGTGCCAGCAGTTTTTCACAGGCCCACAATGAGCAGTTCTTC

j_call: TRBJ2-1
v_call: TRBV15
cdr3_length: 14
d_call: TRBD1
clone_size: once
cdr3_aa: CATSSPGQYNEQFF
cdr3_nt: TGTGCCACCAGCAGTCCGGGACAGTACAATGAGCAGTTCTTC

j_call: TRBJ1-1
v_call: TRBV18
cdr3_length: 17
d_call: -
clone_size: -
cdr3_aa: CASSPPQAAIRNTEAFF
cdr3_nt: TGTGCCAGCTCACCACCCCAGGCCGCCATTAGGAACACTGAAGCTTTCTTT

j_call: TRBJ1-1
v_call: TRBV23-1
cdr3_length: 16
d_call: -
clone_size: -
cdr3_aa: CASRPRRVEGCTEAFF
cdr3_nt: TGCGCCAGCAGGCCCCGGCGTGTGGAGGGATGCACTGAAGCTTTCTTT

j_call: TRBJ1-6
v_call: TRBV9
cdr3_length: 15
d_call: TRBD1
clone_size: -
cdr3_aa: CASSVEGAGNSPLHF
cdr3_nt: TGTGCCAGCAGCGTAGAGGGGGCTGGGAATTCACCCCTCCACTTT

j_call: TRBJ2-7
v_call: TRBV2
cdr3_length: 16
d_call: -
clone_size: -
cdr3_aa: CASSEALRDLSYEQYF
cdr3_nt: TGTGCCAGCAGTGAAGCGCTGCGGGACCTTTCCTACGAGCAGTACTTC

j_call: TRBJ2-5
v_call: TRBV5-1
cdr3_length: 15
d_call: TRBD1
clone_size: -
cdr3_aa: CASSLVSGGGQTQYF
cdr3_nt: TGCGCCAGCAGCTTGGTATCAGGGGGCGGACAGACCCAGTACTTC

j_call: TRBJ2-3
v_call: TRBV6-1
cdr3_length: 15
d_call: -
clone_size: -
cdr3_aa: CASSDWAPGTDTQYF
cdr3_nt: TGTGCCAGCAGTGATTGGGCGCCTGGCACAGATACGCAGTATTTT

j_call: TRBJ1-4
v_call: TRBV30
cdr3_length: 13
d_call: -
clone_size: -
cdr3_aa: CASSTIANEKLFF
cdr3_nt: TGTGCCTCTTCGACAATTGCTAATGAAAAACTGTTTTTT

j_call: TRBJ2-3
v_call: TRBV2
cdr3_length: 12
d_call: -
clone_size: -
cdr3_aa: CASNRLTDTQYF
cdr3_nt: TGTGCCAGCAATAGACTAACAGATACGCAGTATTTT

j_call: TRBJ2-3
v_call: TRBV30
cdr3_length: 11
d_call: -
clone_size: -
cdr3_aa: CACRRGFTQYF
cdr3_nt: TGTGCCTGCCGCAGGGGCTTCACGCAGTATTTT

j_call: TRBJ2-1
v_call: TRBV14
cdr3_length: 15
d_call: TRBD2
clone_size: -
cdr3_aa: CASSFRFASGNEQFF
cdr3_nt: TGTGCCAGCAGCTTCAGGTTCGCTAGCGGGAACGAGCAGTTCTTC

j_call: TRBJ1-3
v_call: TRBV9
cdr3_length: 15
d_call: -
clone_size: -
cdr3_aa: CASSVTGSSGNTIYF
cdr3_nt: TGTGCCAGCAGCGTAACAGGCAGCTCTGGAAACACCATATATTTT

j_call: TRBJ2-2
v_call: TRBV6-6
cdr3_length: 16
d_call: TRBD2
clone_size: few
cdr3_aa: CASSYSAASGPGELFF
cdr3_nt: TGTGCCAGCAGTTACTCGGCAGCTAGCGGGCCCGGGGAGCTGTTTTTT

j_call: TRBJ2-7
v_call: TRBV19
cdr3_length: 15
d_call: -
clone_size: few
cdr3_aa: CASSPGQPSSYEQYF
cdr3_nt: TGTGCCAGTAGCCCCGGACAGCCGAGCTCCTACGAGCAGTACTTC

j_call: TRBJ2-3
v_call: TRBV5-1
cdr3_length: 15
d_call: -
clone_size: few
cdr3_aa: CASSLQLLSTDTQYF
cdr3_nt: TGCGCCAGCAGCTTGCAACTACTCAGCACAGATACGCAGTATTTT

j_call: TRBJ1-2
v_call: TRBV2
cdr3_length: 12
d_call: -
clone_size: -
cdr3_aa: CASCGRAGGYTF
cdr3_nt: TGTGCCAGCTGTGGAAGGGCGGGGGGCTACACCTTC

j_call: TRBJ1-3
v_call: TRBV2
cdr3_length: 14
d_call: -
clone_size: -
cdr3_aa: CASSVLGVGNTIYF
cdr3_nt: TGTGCCAGCAGTGTATTAGGGGTCGGAAACACCATATATTTT

j_call: TRBJ2-7
v_call: TRBV7-6
cdr3_length: 15
d_call: TRBD1
clone_size: -
cdr3_aa: CASSSGQGTFYEQYF
cdr3_nt: TGTGCCAGCAGCTCCGGACAGGGAACATTTTACGAGCAGTACTTC

j_call: TRBJ2-7
v_call: TRBV6-6
cdr3_length: 15
d_call: TRBD1
clone_size: once
cdr3_aa: CASSLQGASSYEQYF
cdr3_nt: TGTGCCAGCAGTTTACAGGGGGCTTCGTCCTACGAGCAGTACTTC

j_call: TRBJ1-4
v_call: TRBV6-1
cdr3_length: 14
d_call: -
clone_size: once
cdr3_aa: CASSERDWREKLFF
cdr3_nt: TGTGCCAGCAGTGAAAGGGACTGGAGAGAAAAACTGTTTTTT

j_call: TRBJ2-5
v_call: TRBV30
cdr3_length: 13
d_call: TRBD2
clone_size: -
cdr3_aa: CAWSVVGGETQYF
cdr3_nt: TGTGCCTGGAGTGTGGTGGGGGGGGAGACCCAGTACTTC